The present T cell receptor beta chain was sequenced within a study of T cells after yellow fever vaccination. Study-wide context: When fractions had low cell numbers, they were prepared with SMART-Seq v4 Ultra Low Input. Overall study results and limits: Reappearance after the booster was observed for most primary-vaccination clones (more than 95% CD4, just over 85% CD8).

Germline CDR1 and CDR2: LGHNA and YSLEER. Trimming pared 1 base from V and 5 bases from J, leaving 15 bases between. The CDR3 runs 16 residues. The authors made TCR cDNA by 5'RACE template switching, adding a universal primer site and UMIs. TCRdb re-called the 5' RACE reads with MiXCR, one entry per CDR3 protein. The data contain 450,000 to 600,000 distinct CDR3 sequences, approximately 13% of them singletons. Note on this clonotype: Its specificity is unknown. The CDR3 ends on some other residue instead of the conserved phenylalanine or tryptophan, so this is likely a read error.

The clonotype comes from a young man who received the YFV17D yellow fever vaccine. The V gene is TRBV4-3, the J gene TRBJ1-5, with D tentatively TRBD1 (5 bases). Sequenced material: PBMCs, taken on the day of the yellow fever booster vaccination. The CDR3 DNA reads TGCGCCAGCAGCCAAGGGACCGGGGCGAATTATCAGCCCCAGCATTCT. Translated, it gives CASSQGTGANYQPQHS.